The T cell receptor (beta chain) under discussion was sequenced for a study of glioma-infiltrating T cells. CDR3 size: 12 residues. The V gene's germline CDR1 is SQVTM and CDR2 ANQGSEA. Trimming pared 0 bases from V and 5 bases from J, leaving 6 bases between. The iRepertoire nested amplicon-rescue multiplex PCR amplified TCR alpha and beta CDR3s from RNA. Input was roughly 100-450 ng of tissue mRNA or PBMC total RNA. TCRdb reprocessed the multiplex PCR reads with MiXCR, giving one entry per CDR3 protein. Of 150,000 to 200,000 distinct CDR3 sequences listed, around 40% were seen once; the top ten hold roughly 5.5%. Ten or more counts support this clonotype. Its antigen is not known. Study-wide results and limits: Very few CDR3 sequences were shared between tissue and blood. Above-expected tissue-blood divergence occurred in all gliomas, most in low-grade ones.

The chain recombines TRBV29-1 with TRBJ2-3, with a possible D match to TRBD2 (5 bases). The source is a human donor with low-grade glioma or glioblastoma, undergoing nonglioma brain surgery, or in good health (not recorded which). Material: glioma tissue, nonneoplastic brain tissue, or PBMCs (not recorded which). The CDR3 protein is CSVEDRGDTQYF. In DNA form, the CDR3 reads TGCAGCGTTGAAGATCGGGGAGATACGCAGTATTTT.